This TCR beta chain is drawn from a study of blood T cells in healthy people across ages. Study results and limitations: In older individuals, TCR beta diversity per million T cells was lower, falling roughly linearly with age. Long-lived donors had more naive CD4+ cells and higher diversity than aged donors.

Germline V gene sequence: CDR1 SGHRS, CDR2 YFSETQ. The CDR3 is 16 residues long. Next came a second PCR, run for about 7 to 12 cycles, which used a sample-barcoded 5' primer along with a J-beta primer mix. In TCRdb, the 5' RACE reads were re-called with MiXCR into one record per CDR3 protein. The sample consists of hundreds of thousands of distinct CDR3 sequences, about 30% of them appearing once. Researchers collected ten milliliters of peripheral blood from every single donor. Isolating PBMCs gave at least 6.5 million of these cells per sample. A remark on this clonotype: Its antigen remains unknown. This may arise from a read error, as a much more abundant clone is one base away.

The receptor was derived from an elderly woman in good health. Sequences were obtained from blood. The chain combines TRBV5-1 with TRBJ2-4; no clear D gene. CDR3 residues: CASGLDGETAKNIQYF. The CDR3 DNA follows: TGCGCCAGCGGCTTGGACGGAGAAACAGCCAAAAACATTCAGTACTTC.